Presented here are 14 T cell receptor beta chains from one specimen sequenced in a study of PD-1 blockade in classical Hodgkin lymphoma. Every patient experienced relapse after autologous stem cell transplantation, and brentuximab vedotin exposure varied. Method: immunoSEQ multiplex PCR; TCRdb's copy keeps in-frame clones and lacks some. The sample gives about 98,000 clones, roughly 92% of which show up once; roughly 2.8% is in the top ten. The material sequenced was peripheral blood mononuclear cells (PBMCs), taken at baseline. Receptors were obtained from a human donor with classical Hodgkin lymphoma.

This CDR3 is CASSLAGGTGELFF. CDR3 DNA: TGTGCCAGCAGCTTAGCGGGGGGGACCGGGGAGCTGTTTTTT. This rearrangement joins TRBV7-6 to TRBJ2-2, with 7 bases lining up with TRBD2. This CDR3 spans 14 amino acids. Per the germline V gene, CDR1 is SGHVS and CDR2 is FNYEAQ. Losses at the gene ends were 0 bases for V and 5 bases for J; bases not matched to a gene: 0.

The V gene is TRBV19, the J gene TRBJ1-1; no clear D gene. CDR1 and CDR2 (germline): LNHDA, SQIVND (reference sequence). Trimming removed 6 bases at V and 5 bases at J, with 10 bases between. This CDR3 comprises 12 residues. In DNA, the CDR3 is TGTGCCAGTAGGGCAAGGGAAACTGAAGCTTTCTTT. Its translation is CASRARETEAFF.

The chain uses TRBV5-1 and TRBJ1-4, with D perhaps matching TRBD1 (5 bases). The CDR3 is 17 amino acids. V was clipped by 3 bases and J by 7 bases, with 22 bases between them. CDR1 is SGHRS and CDR2 is YFSETQ in the germline V gene. The CDR3 DNA reads TGCGCCAGCAGCTCTTCCGGGACCGTCCGGGTGGGTGAAAAACTGTTTTTT. Translated: CASSSSGTVRVGEKLFF.

This chain joins TRBV4-1 and TRBJ1-4; 10 positions match TRBD1. Germline V gene sequence: CDR1 MGHRA, CDR2 YSYEKL. The junction had 8 bases not matched to a gene; V was cut back by 4 bases and J by 6 bases. CDR3 size: 16 residues. The CDR3: CASSRDRGLGYEKLFF. The CDR3 DNA follows: TGCGCCAGCAGCCGTGACAGGGGGCTGGGTTATGAAAAACTGTTTTTT.

This clone has only a few counts. The chain links TRBV7-6 to TRBJ1-1; D not certain. Trimming stripped 1 base from V and 1 base from J, with 10 bases between. This CDR3 region has 15 residues. The germline CDR1 and CDR2 sequences are SGHVS and FNYEAQ. DNA of the CDR3: TGTGCCAGCAGCTTAGAAGGGTCGAAGAACACTGAAGCTTTCTTT. The encoded protein is CASSLEGSKNTEAFF.

The chain links TRBV30 to TRBJ2-7; TRBD1 aligns across 10 bases. CDR3 length equals 15 residues. The trim removed 2 bases at V and 4 bases at J, leaving 8 bases unmatched. Germline V CDR1 and CDR2: GTSNPN, SVGIG (reference sequence). The CDR3 sequence is CAWSPGGTGAYEQYF. The CDR3 nucleotides read TGTGCCTGGAGTCCGGGCGGGACAGGGGCATACGAGCAGTACTTC.

The DNA for the CDR3 is TGTGCCAGCAGCTTAGTTCGAGTTAGGAAGCAGTTCTTC. Protein: CASSLVRVRKQFF. This sequence joins TRBV7-2 and TRBJ2-1; D unclear. From germline, CDR1 is SGHTA and CDR2 FQGNSA. Deletions cut 1 base from V and 11 bases from J, with 12 bases between. The CDR3 consists of 13 residues.

The rearrangement uses TRBV6-6 and TRBJ2-7, with D perhaps assigned TRBD1 or TRBD2 (5 bases each). Germline V CDR1 and CDR2: MNHNY, SVGAGI (reference sequence). Trimming removed 10 bases from V and 1 base from J, with 17 bases in between. This CDR3 spans 14 amino acids. The CDR3 loop is CAIPTGPASYEQYF. The DNA of the CDR3 is TGTGCCATCCCTACGGGACCCGCTTCCTACGAGCAGTACTTC.

The V gene is TRBV6-1, the J gene TRBJ1-2; 10 bases align to TRBD1. Unmatched junction bases numbered 8, after V lost 3 bases and J lost 4 bases. CDR1 is MNHNS and CDR2 is SASEGT in the germline V gene. The CDR3 has 16 amino acids. This CDR3 reads CASSDDWTGGSYGYTF. Here the CDR3 DNA reads TGTGCCAGCAGTGATGATTGGACAGGGGGGTCCTATGGCTACACCTTC.

The rearrangement joins TRBV6-5 to TRBJ2-1, with 9 bases fitting TRBD2. The germline gives CDR1 MNHEY, CDR2 SVGAGI. Trimming at V came to 0 bases and at J to 5 bases, leaving 2 bases not matched to a gene. The CDR3 is 15 amino acids. CDR3 loop: CASSYSTSGDNEQFF. In DNA, the CDR3 is TGTGCCAGCAGTTACTCGACTAGCGGCGACAATGAGCAGTTCTTC.

The CDR3 region has the DNA TGCGCCAGCAGGGACAGACGCTCTGGGGCCAACGTCCTGACTTTC. The encoded protein is CASRDRRSGANVLTF. This chain joins TRBV5-1 and TRBJ2-6; D perhaps matches TRBD1 (6 bases). The CDR3 is 15 residues long. The germline gives CDR1 SGHRS, CDR2 YFSETQ. V gave up 5 bases and J gave up 0 bases, with 9 bases separating them.

Concerning this clone: Other nucleotide sequences from this sample produce the same CDR3. The chain links TRBV15 to TRBJ1-5; D may be TRBD1 (5 bases). Germline CDR1 and CDR2: LNHNV and YYDKDF (reference sequence). V lost 0 bases and J lost 2, with 8 bases in between. This CDR3 region has 15 residues. Here the CDR3 reads CATSRDGRGNQPQHF. CDR3 sequence (DNA): TGTGCCACCAGCAGAGATGGCAGGGGCAATCAGCCCCAGCATTTT. Full variable domain (rest looked up from reference TRBV15 and TRBJ1-5): DAMVIQNPRYQVTQFGKPVTLSCSQTLNHNVMYWYQQKSSQAPKLLFHYYDKDFNNEADTPDNFQSRRPNTSFCFLDIRSPGLGDTAMYLCATSRDGRGNQPQHFGDGTRLSIL.

This chain connects TRBV29-1 to TRBJ2-6; D possibly matches TRBD1 or TRBD2 (6 bases each). The CDR3 totals 16 residues. The V gene lost 7 bases and the J gene lost 0 bases, with 16 bases spanning the gap. Germline V gives CDR1 SQVTM, CDR2 ANQGSEA. The CDR3 bases are TGCAGCGCCGCCATGAGGGGGGCCTCTGGGGCCAACGTCCTGACTTTC. Protein product: CSAAMRGASGANVLTF.

This chain joins TRBV7-9 and TRBJ1-2; D ambiguous. This CDR3 spans 15 amino acids. Germline loops: CDR1 SEHNR, CDR2 FQNEAQ (reference sequence). Deletions cut 5 bases from V and 2 bases from J, with 15 bases between. CDR3 in amino acids: CASSPFGLPNYGYTF. CDR3 in DNA: TGTGCCAGCAGCCCCTTCGGTCTCCCGAACTATGGCTACACCTTC. The whole variable domain, remainder taken from reference TRBV7-9 and TRBJ1-2, is DTGVSQNPRHKITKRGQNVTFRCDPISEHNRLYWYRQTLGQGPEFLTYFQNEAQLEKSRLLSDRFSAERPKGSFSTLEIQRTEQGDSAMYLCASSPFGLPNYGYTFGSGTRLTVV.